This entry lists 15 T cell receptor beta chains sequenced from one sample in a study of cytomegalovirus exposure and HLA in healthy donors. A multiplex PCR was run with 60 Vbeta primers and 13 Jbeta primers. This table comes from immunoSEQ multiplex PCR, and its TCRdb copy is limited to in-frame clones, with some not included. Of under 130,000 clones in the sample, 75% to 90% were seen once. Input material: PBMCs. The origin of the receptors is a man younger than 40 in good health and CMV-seropositive.

The CDR3 sequence is CASSRQGLEQYF. CDR3 nucleotides: TGTGCCAGCAGTAGACAGGGACTCGAGCAGTACTTC. V usage is TRBV6-6 and J usage is TRBJ2-5; D is perhaps TRBD1 (7 bases). The J call could be wrong; TRBJ2-7 is a better fit for the DNA end. CDR3 length equals 12 residues. The germline CDR1 and CDR2 sequences are MNHNY and SVGAGI (reference sequence).

J is TRBJ1-2 and V is TRBV19; the D gene is possibly TRBD1 (6 bases). The CDR3 runs to 15 residues. V was pared by 2 bases and J by 7 bases, with 17 bases between. Germline V lookup: CDR1 LNHDA, CDR2 SQIVND (reference sequence). The CDR3 bases are TGTGCCAGTAGTATAAAAGGGCAGGGGTGGTCTGGCTACACCTTC. It codes for CASSIKGQGWSGYTF.

The chain links TRBV11-2 to TRBJ1-1, with 7 bases fitting TRBD1. After removal of 6 bases from V and 4 bases from J, the junction contained 8 bases not matched to a gene. Germline V gene lookup returns CDR1 SGHAT and CDR2 FQNNGV. This CDR3 has 14 amino acids. The CDR3 bases are TGTGCCAGCAGGGGACAGAGGAGAGGCACTGAAGCTTTCTTT. It codes for CASRGQRRGTEAFF.

The genes are TRBV30 and TRBJ1-4, with TRBD1 as a possible D gene (5 bases). Trimming took off 5 bases at V and 8 bases at J, with 21 bases between the two ends. This CDR3 region has 15 residues. Germline V gene lookup returns CDR1 GTSNPN and CDR2 SVGIG (reference sequence). DNA for the CDR3: TGTGCCTGGGTCCCCCCGGGTAACCCAGGGGAAAAACTGTTTTTT. Translating it yields CAWVPPGNPGEKLFF.

The chain carries TRBV5-6 and TRBJ1-6; 8 nucleotides align to TRBD1. This CDR3 is 15 amino acids long. The V gene's germline CDR1 is SGHDT and CDR2 YYEEEE. The V segment lost 4 bases and the J segment 5 bases; nucleotides outside the gene matches: 5. The CDR3 region is CASSEGTGDNSPLHF. CDR3 coding DNA: TGTGCCAGCAGCGAAGGGACAGGAGATAATTCACCCCTCCACTTT.

The chain employs TRBV30 and TRBJ2-3; 7 nucleotides align to TRBD1. Germline V lookup: CDR1 GTSNPN, CDR2 SVGIG (reference sequence). This CDR3 is 14 amino acids long. The junction had 4 bases not matched to a gene; V was cut back by 4 bases and J by 0 bases. The CDR3 region is CAWTRGISTDTQYF. The CDR3, as DNA: TGTGCCTGGACCAGGGGGATCAGCACAGATACGCAGTATTTT.

J is TRBJ2-3 and V is TRBV7-8; 9 nucleotides match TRBD2. Trimming removed 0 bases from V and 6 bases from J; junction bases left unmatched: 10. Germline V gene sequence: CDR1 SGHVS, CDR2 FQNEAQ. The CDR3 spans 17 residues. This chain's CDR3 is CASSLALAGGALDTQYF. For the CDR3, the DNA is TGTGCCAGCAGCTTAGCTCTGGCGGGGGGGGCGCTGGATACGCAGTATTTT.

V and J are TRBV18 and TRBJ2-7; a possible D gene is TRBD2 (6 bases). Looked up from germline, CDR1 is KGHSH and CDR2 is LQKENI. This CDR3 contains 13 residues. V was trimmed by 6 bases and J by 0 bases, leaving 9 bases between them. The DNA of the CDR3 is TGTGCCAGCTCCCCGGGGGACTCCTACGAGCAGTACTTC. Its translation is CASSPGDSYEQYF.

The chain links TRBV7-2 to TRBJ1-5; D unclear. The CDR3 is 14 amino acids. Germline V gene lookup returns CDR1 SGHTA and CDR2 FQGNSA. Trimming shortened V by 2 bases and J by 12 bases, and 17 bases separated the two germline ends. CDR3 in amino acids: CASSLRMGDKDQHF. CDR3 nucleotide sequence: TGTGCCAGCAGCTTAAGGATGGGAGACAAGGACCAGCATTTT.

The genes are TRBV4-1 and TRBJ2-3, with D perhaps matching TRBD1 (5 bases). The length of the CDR3 is 15 residues. V lost 0 bases and J lost 1, with 8 bases in between. Germline CDR1 reads MGHRA; CDR2 reads YSYEKL. This CDR3 is CASSQDGRGTDTQYF. Written as DNA, the CDR3 is TGCGCCAGCAGCCAAGATGGCAGGGGCACAGATACGCAGTATTTT.

V and J are TRBV5-8 and TRBJ1-2; D possibly corresponds to TRBD1 (5 bases). This CDR3 region has 16 residues. Trimming stripped 1 base from V and 1 base from J, with 14 bases between. Germline V gene data show CDR1 as SGHTS and CDR2 as YDEGEE. The CDR3 loop reads CASSLKGDSSNYGYTF. CDR3 nucleotides: TGTGCCAGCAGCTTGAAGGGCGACAGCAGTAACTATGGCTACACCTTC.

V gene TRBV12-5 combines with J gene TRBJ1-5; 8 bases agree with TRBD1. Germline-derived CDR1 and CDR2 are LGHNT and FRNRAP. This CDR3 is built from 14 residues. The V and J ends lost 6 bases and 2 bases, in that order; junction bases with no gene match: 3. The CDR3 bases are TGTGCTAGTGGATGGGGACAGGGCAATCAGCCCCAGCATTTT. Protein sequence: CASGWGQGNQPQHF.

The chain couples TRBV2 to TRBJ2-1, with 8 bases aligning to TRBD2. The CDR3 covers 13 residues. V shed 6 bases and J 5 bases; nucleotides not matched to a gene: 3. Germline lookup yields CDR1 SNHLY and CDR2 FYNNEI. As DNA, the CDR3 is TGTGCCAGCAGAAGCGGGGGTAACAATGAGCAGTTCTTC. It translates to CASRSGGNNEQFF.

The V call is TRBV6-5, the J call TRBJ1-6; 7 positions match TRBD1. J was trimmed by 6 bases and V by 6 bases; bases with no gene match: 8. This CDR3 has 15 amino acids. CDR1 is MNHEY and CDR2 is SVGAGI in the germline V gene. This CDR3 is CASSPTGRGNSPLHF. CDR3 bases: TGTGCCAGCAGCCCGACAGGGAGAGGTAATTCACCCCTCCACTTT.

The genes are TRBV6-6 and TRBJ2-2; TRBD1 matches at 9 bases. The CDR3 extends over 16 amino acids. V was pared by 0 bases and J by 7 bases, with 6 bases of the junction left unmatched. Per germline, CDR1 MNHNY and CDR2 SVGAGI (reference sequence). The CDR3 nucleotides read TGTGCCAGCAGTTACTCGACGGACAGGGGAGGCGGGGAGCTGTTTTTT. The encoded protein is CASSYSTDRGGGELFF.